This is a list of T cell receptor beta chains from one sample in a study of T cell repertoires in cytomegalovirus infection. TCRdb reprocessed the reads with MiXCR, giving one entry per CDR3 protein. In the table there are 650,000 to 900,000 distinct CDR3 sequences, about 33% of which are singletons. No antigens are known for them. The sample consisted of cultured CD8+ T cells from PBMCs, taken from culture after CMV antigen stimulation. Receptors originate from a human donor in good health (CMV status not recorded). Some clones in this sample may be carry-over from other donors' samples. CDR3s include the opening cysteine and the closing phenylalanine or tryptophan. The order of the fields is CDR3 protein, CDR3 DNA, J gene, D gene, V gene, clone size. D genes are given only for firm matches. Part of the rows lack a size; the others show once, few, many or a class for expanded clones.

CDR3 protein: CASRPFRDGNTGELFF
CDR3 DNA: TGCGCCAGCCGCCCTTTCCGGGACGGGAACACCGGGGAGCTGTTTTTT
J gene: TRBJ2-2
D gene: NA
V gene: TRBV5-1
clone size: NA

CDR3 protein: CASSNRGRDTGELFF
CDR3 DNA: TGTGCCAGCAGCAACAGGGGCCGGGACACCGGGGAGCTGTTTTTT
J gene: TRBJ2-2
D gene: TRBD1
V gene: TRBV7-6
clone size: many

CDR3 protein: CATSRDVGGGAIEQFF
CDR3 DNA: TGTGCCACCAGCAGAGATGTCGGCGGGGGGGCCATTGAGCAGTTCTTC
J gene: TRBJ2-1
D gene: TRBD2
V gene: TRBV15
clone size: few

CDR3 protein: CSARAQQRRASNYGYTF
CDR3 DNA: TGCAGTGCTAGAGCCCAACAGCGGAGAGCTTCTAACTATGGCTACACCTTC
J gene: TRBJ1-2
D gene: NA
V gene: TRBV20-1
clone size: NA

CDR3 protein: CAYSGPSYEQYF
CDR3 DNA: TGTGCCTACAGCGGGCCCTCCTACGAGCAGTACTTC
J gene: TRBJ2-7
D gene: NA
V gene: TRBV7-9
clone size: many

CDR3 protein: CASSAGQSTLLTQYF
CDR3 DNA: TGTGCCAGCAGTGCTGGACAGTCTACATTGCTTACCCAGTACTTC
J gene: TRBJ2-5
D gene: NA
V gene: TRBV25-1
clone size: NA

CDR3 protein: CASSYGPWGDTDTQYF
CDR3 DNA: TGTGCCAGCAGTTATGGGCCCTGGGGTGACACAGATACGCAGTATTTT
J gene: TRBJ2-3
D gene: NA
V gene: TRBV6-5
clone size: many

CDR3 protein: CASEGQGDQPQHF
CDR3 DNA: TGTGCCAGCGAGGGGCAGGGCGATCAGCCCCAGCATTTT
J gene: TRBJ1-5
D gene: NA
V gene: TRBV2
clone size: NA

CDR3 protein: CASSSPTGKNTEAFF
CDR3 DNA: TGCGCCAGCAGCTCCCCGACAGGGAAGAACACTGAAGCTTTCTTT
J gene: TRBJ1-1
D gene: TRBD1
V gene: TRBV5-1
clone size: NA

CDR3 protein: CASSYGTFGYEQYF
CDR3 DNA: TGTGCCAGCAGTTACGGGACTTTCGGCTACGAGCAGTACTTC
J gene: TRBJ2-7
D gene: NA
V gene: TRBV6-5
clone size: NA

CDR3 protein: CASSVEPSGGVNEQFF
CDR3 DNA: TGTGCCAGCAGCGTAGAGCCTAGCGGGGGGGTCAATGAGCAGTTCTTC
J gene: TRBJ2-1
D gene: TRBD2
V gene: TRBV9
clone size: NA

CDR3 protein: CASSGQPSEGYTF
CDR3 DNA: TGTGCCAGCAGCGGACAGCCCTCTGAGGGCTACACCTTC
J gene: TRBJ1-2
D gene: NA
V gene: TRBV12-3/TRBV12-4
clone size: many

CDR3 protein: CASSIGQSQAFF
CDR3 DNA: TGTGCCAGTAGTATCGGACAGTCCCAAGCTTTCTTT
J gene: TRBJ1-1
D gene: NA
V gene: TRBV19
clone size: few

CDR3 protein: CASSSTGGAYNEQFF
CDR3 DNA: TGTGCCAGCAGCTCGACAGGGGGCGCCTACAATGAGCAGTTCTTC
J gene: TRBJ2-1
D gene: TRBD1
V gene: TRBV7-6
clone size: many

CDR3 protein: CASSLVGLAELSSYNEQFF
CDR3 DNA: TGTGCCAGCAGCTTAGTGGGACTAGCGGAACTAAGCTCCTACAATGAGCAGTTCTTC
J gene: TRBJ2-1
D gene: TRBD2
V gene: TRBV7-8
clone size: many

CDR3 protein: CASSTGDYNSPLHF
CDR3 DNA: TGTGCCAGCAGCACAGGGGACTATAATTCACCCCTCCACTTT
J gene: TRBJ1-6
D gene: TRBD1
V gene: TRBV6-5
clone size: NA

CDR3 protein: CASSHLLGLADEQFF
CDR3 DNA: TGTGCCAGCAGTCACCTCCTAGGACTAGCTGATGAGCAGTTCTTC
J gene: TRBJ2-1
D gene: TRBD2
V gene: TRBV12-3/TRBV12-4
clone size: NA